The 13 T cell receptor beta chains given below trace back to one sample, sequenced in a study of blood T cell repertoires in COVID-19. Generated by immunoSEQ multiplex PCR, the TCRdb table keeps only in-frame clones and is missing some. The sample shows about 180,000 clones, 80% to 85% of them seen only once. The sample was peripheral blood. The receptors here all came from a woman between 65 and 79 years old with COVID-19, enrolled during active disease.

The chain carries TRBV12-3 or TRBV12-4 and TRBJ2-7; the D gene is possibly TRBD2 (5 bases). The CDR3 runs 12 residues. V lost 7 bases to trimming and J lost 4 bases, with 11 bases between them. Written as DNA, the CDR3 is TGTGCCAGCACCGGGGAAGGGTACGAGCAGTACTTC. Its protein product is CASTGEGYEQYF.

This clone occurred once. The V and J genes are TRBV5-1 and TRBJ1-5; TRBD1 might be the D (5 bases). The germline V gene encodes CDR1 SGHRS and CDR2 YFSETQ. V gave up 4 bases and J gave up 0 bases, with 11 bases separating them. The length of the CDR3 is 15 residues. CDR3 amino acids: CASSHAGISNQPQHF. The CDR3 coding sequence is TGCGCCAGCAGCCACGCAGGGATTAGCAATCAGCCCCAGCATTTT.

V is TRBV28 and J is TRBJ1-5; possibly TRBD1 for D (5 bases). Germline CDR1 is MDHEN and CDR2 is SYDVKM. The CDR3 is made up of 16 amino acids. The V gene lost 5 bases and the J gene lost 2 bases, with 16 bases spanning the gap. CDR3 region: CASSPLTGLGNQPQHF. The CDR3 DNA sequence: TGTGCCAGCAGTCCCCTCACAGGTCTCGGCAATCAGCCCCAGCATTTT.

The chain combines TRBV12-3 or TRBV12-4 with TRBJ2-7; D ambiguous. The V end was cut by 4 bases, the J end by 5 bases, with 12 bases between. CDR3 length: 13 residues. CDR3 coding DNA: TGTGCCAGCAGTTCCACGGTCCTCCACGAGCAGTACTTC. Its translation is CASSSTVLHEQYF.

This chain joins TRBV11-2 and TRBJ2-7; the match to TRBD2 covers 7 bases. V was pared by 3 bases and J by 4 bases, with 9 bases of the junction left unmatched. CDR1 SGHAT and CDR2 FQNNGV come from the germline V gene. This CDR3 comprises 15 residues. As DNA, the CDR3 is TGTGCCAGCAGCTTTGAAGTGGGAGGGCCATACGAGCAGTACTTC. It yields the protein CASSFEVGGPYEQYF.

This chain links TRBV2 with TRBJ2-3; no definite D call. The CDR3 loop spans 15 amino acids. CDR1 SNHLY and CDR2 FYNNEI come from the germline V gene. Trimming pared 4 bases from V and 2 bases from J, leaving 13 bases between. The CDR3 sequence: CASSVSSRPTDTQYF. DNA of the CDR3: TGTGCCAGCAGTGTTAGCAGCCGGCCCACAGATACGCAGTATTTT.

The chain is built from TRBV5-1 and TRBJ1-3; TRBD1 is a possible D gene (5 bases). CDR3 length equals 14 residues. Trimming stripped 1 base from V and 8 bases from J, with 13 bases between. Germline lookup yields CDR1 SGHRS and CDR2 YFSETQ. Here the CDR3 DNA reads TGCGCCAGCAGCTTGCAGGGCCTCGGTGACACCATATATTTT. Translating gives CASSLQGLGDTIYF.

The chain couples TRBV7-9 to TRBJ1-3; a possible D gene is TRBD1 (5 bases). V shed 4 bases and J shed 1 base, with 8 bases lying between them. Germline loops: CDR1 SEHNR, CDR2 FQNEAQ (reference sequence). This CDR3 comprises 14 residues. The CDR3 here is CASSSRVSGNTIYF. As DNA, the CDR3 is TGTGCCAGCAGCTCCAGGGTTTCTGGAAACACCATATATTTT.

The chain has TRBV7-6 and TRBJ2-5; 15 positions agree with TRBD2. CDR1 is SGHVS, CDR2 FNYEAQ, per germline. J was trimmed by 2 bases and V by 4 bases; bases with no gene match: 5. The CDR3 spans 17 residues. The CDR3 sequence: CASSSGLAGGGQETQYF. CDR3 DNA sequence: TGTGCCAGCAGCTCGGGACTAGCGGGAGGAGGGCAAGAGACCCAGTACTTC.

The chain's CDR3 is CASSEGAGLPYEQYF. In DNA, the CDR3 is TGTGCCAGCTCAGAGGGGGCGGGATTACCCTACGAGCAGTACTTC. This chain connects TRBV18 to TRBJ2-7, with TRBD1 as a possible D gene (7 bases). The V and J ends lost 5 bases and 2 bases respectively, with 16 bases between them. From germline, CDR1 is KGHSH and CDR2 LQKENI. The CDR3 is 15 residues long.

This clone was detected once. The V call is TRBV27, the J call TRBJ2-1, with 11 bases identical to TRBD2. The CDR3 consists of 15 residues. The ends lost 6 bases at V and 7 bases at J; junction bases unmatched: 8. Germline CDR1 and CDR2: MNHEY and SMNVEV (reference sequence). The CDR3 bases are TGTGCCAGCAGCCCTGACCGGACTAGCGGGAATGAGCAGTTCTTC. Amino acids: CASSPDRTSGNEQFF.

The V and J genes are TRBV6-2 or TRBV6-3 and TRBJ2-1, with unresolved D. The CDR3 loop spans 16 amino acids. Germline CDR1 reads MNHEY; CDR2 reads SVGEGT. V gave up 6 bases and J gave up 4 bases, with 19 bases separating them. CDR3 residues: CASSPRRLMLYNEQFF. The CDR3, as DNA: TGTGCCAGCAGCCCCCGGAGACTGATGCTTTACAATGAGCAGTTCTTC.

DNA of the CDR3: TGTGCCAGCAGCCAAGGCGCAGCGACCTACAATGAGCAGTTCTTC. This sequence encodes CASSQGAATYNEQFF. The chain employs TRBV3-1 (or the pseudogene TRBV3-2) and TRBJ2-1; D is unresolved. V lost 1 base, J lost 2 bases, and 9 bases lay in between. Germline V gene data show CDR1 as LGHDT and CDR2 as YNNKEL (reference sequence). This CDR3 has 15 amino acids.